What follows are 31 T cell receptor beta chains derived from one specimen sequenced in a study of blood T cell repertoires in COVID-19. The table came from immunoSEQ multiplex PCR; TCRdb's copy has only in-frame clones and leaves some out. The sample yields under 85,000 clones, 90% seen once. Sequencing input: peripheral blood. These receptors were taken from a man aged 50 or older with acute or convalescent COVID-19.

The gene calls are TRBV3-1 (or the pseudogene TRBV3-2) and TRBJ2-3; 9 positions agree with TRBD1. The trim removed 9 bases at V and 2 bases at J, leaving 6 bases unmatched. Germline values: CDR1 LGHDT, CDR2 YNNKEL (reference sequence). The CDR3 is 14 residues long. As DNA, the CDR3 is TGTGCCAGTTCCGGGACAGGGACCACAGATACGCAGTATTTT. It translates to CASSGTGTTDTQYF.

V and J are TRBV7-2 and TRBJ2-1, with 12 positions matching TRBD2. The CDR3 has 14 amino acids. V lost 4 bases to trimming and J lost 7 bases; unmatched junction nucleotides: 2. CDR1 is SGHTA and CDR2 is FQGNSA in the germline V gene. CDR3 region: CASSSGTSGNEQFF. DNA for the CDR3: TGTGCCAGCAGCTCTGGGACTAGCGGGAATGAGCAGTTCTTC.

V gene TRBV20-1 combines with J gene TRBJ1-2, with 8 nucleotides matching TRBD1. CDR3 length: 12 residues. J was trimmed by 8 bases and V by 3 bases; bases with no gene match: 5. Germline CDR1 is DFQATT and CDR2 is SNEGSKA (reference sequence). The CDR3 sequence is CSASQGAQGYTF. CDR3 DNA: TGCAGTGCTAGTCAGGGGGCGCAGGGCTACACCTTC.

The chain links TRBV9 to TRBJ2-3; D ambiguous. Germline V gives CDR1 SGDLS, CDR2 YYNGEE. V lost 0 bases and J 5 bases, leaving 7 bases between the germline ends. This CDR3 spans 13 amino acids. CDR3 amino acids: CASSVGVRDTQYF. In nucleotides, the CDR3 is TGTGCCAGCAGCGTAGGCGTAAGAGATACGCAGTATTTT.

The CDR3 region has the DNA TGTGCCAGCAGTTACGGCAGAATCCCTGAAGCTTTCTTT. It is translated as CASSYGRIPEAFF. This sequence joins TRBV6-8 and TRBJ1-1; unclear D gene. Germline values: CDR1 MNHGY, CDR2 SAAAGT. Between the trimmed V and J ends, which lost 2 bases and 6 bases, there was a span of 10 bases. The CDR3 is made up of 13 amino acids.

This clone has just a few counts. V and J are TRBV7-2 and TRBJ2-3, with 9 bases matching TRBD2. CDR1 and CDR2 (germline): SGHTA, FQGNSA. CDR3 length: 16 residues. Trimming removed 0 bases from V and 3 bases from J; junction bases left unmatched: 4. In DNA form, the CDR3 reads TGTGCCAGCAGCTTAGCGGGGACTAGCTTAACAGATACGCAGTATTTT. Residues: CASSLAGTSLTDTQYF. Complete variable domain (other parts from reference TRBV7-2 and TRBJ2-3): GAGVSQSPSNKVTEKGKDVELRCDPISGHTALYWYRQSLGQGLEFLIYFQGNSAPDKSGLPSDRFSAERTGGSVSTLTIQRTQQEDSAVYLCASSLAGTSLTDTQYFGPGTRLTVL.

Written as DNA, the CDR3 is TGCGCCAGCAGCTACGGACTAGTTGGGGAGACCCAGTACTTC. It specifies CASSYGLVGETQYF. J is TRBJ2-5 and V is TRBV5-1, with TRBD2 matching 7 bases. CDR3 length equals 14 residues. The junction had 7 bases not matched to a gene; V was cut back by 3 bases and J by 5 bases. Germline lookup yields CDR1 SGHRS and CDR2 YFSETQ.

The CDR3 DNA is TGTGCCAGCAGTGAAGGGGGAGCCGGGGAGCTGTTTTTT. Protein product: CASSEGGAGELFF. The chain recombines TRBV2 with TRBJ2-2, with a weak D call TRBD2 (5 bases). The CDR3 length is 13 residues. Germline values: CDR1 SNHLY, CDR2 FYNNEI. V lost 1 base to trimming and J lost 6 bases, with 6 bases between them. The whole variable domain, remainder taken from reference TRBV2 and TRBJ2-2, is EPEVTQTPSHQVTQMGQEVILRCVPISNHLYFYWYRQILGQKVEFLVSFYNNEISEKSEIFDDQFSVERPDGSNFTLKIRSTKLEDSAMYFCASSEGGAGELFFGEGSRLTVL.

This clone appeared once. The chain employs TRBV27 and TRBJ2-1; no clear D gene. Germline assignment: CDR1 MNHEY and CDR2 SMNVEV (reference sequence). Trimming shortened V by 3 bases and J by 4 bases, and 7 bases separated the two germline ends. The CDR3 covers 13 residues. CDR3 in amino acids: CASSFSGYNEQFF. CDR3 nucleotide sequence: TGTGCCAGCAGTTTTTCAGGATACAATGAGCAGTTCTTC.

The chain links TRBV6-6 to TRBJ1-2; D possibly corresponds to TRBD1 (5 bases). Germline lookup yields CDR1 MNHNY and CDR2 SVGAGI (reference sequence). V lost 4 bases, J lost 1 base, and 13 bases lay in between. CDR3 length equals 15 residues. Written as DNA, the CDR3 is TGTGCCAGCAGTTTTCGGGCGGGGGGTAACTATGGCTACACCTTC. It yields the protein CASSFRAGGNYGYTF.

V gene TRBV6-5 combines with J gene TRBJ1-3; D may be TRBD1 (6 bases). The CDR3 contains 15 residues. Looked up from germline, CDR1 is MNHEY and CDR2 is SVGAGI. The germline V and J ends were trimmed by 0 bases and 9 bases, with 15 bases remaining between them. The CDR3 nucleotides are TGTGCCAGCAGTTACTCGAGTCAGGGGCTTGGCACCATATATTTT. Translating gives CASSYSSQGLGTIYF.

The rearrangement uses TRBV7-2 and TRBJ2-7; perhaps TRBD1 as D (5 bases). CDR3 size: 14 residues. Germline CDR1 SGHTA, CDR2 FQGNSA. The germline V and J ends were trimmed by 5 bases and 3 bases, with 14 bases remaining between them. The CDR3 here is CASSPGREYYEQYF. In nucleotides, the CDR3 is TGTGCCAGCAGCCCGGGCAGGGAATACTACGAGCAGTACTTC. The variable domain in full, with the rest retrieved from reference TRBV7-2 and TRBJ2-7, is GAGVSQSPSNKVTEKGKDVELRCDPISGHTALYWYRQSLGQGLEFLIYFQGNSAPDKSGLPSDRFSAERTGGSVSTLTIQRTQQEDSAVYLCASSPGREYYEQYFGPGTRLTVT.

This chain uses TRBV12-3 or TRBV12-4 with TRBJ2-7, with D uncertain. The CDR3 covers 11 residues. Trimming left V 6 bases short and J 0 bases short, with 3 bases between. The CDR3, as DNA: TGTGCCAGCAGCAACTCCTACGAGCAGTACTTC. This encodes CASSNSYEQYF.

The J gene is TRBJ2-3, the V gene TRBV10-3, with D possibly TRBD2 on 6 matching bases. CDR3 length equals 15 residues. Trimming took off 4 bases at V and 0 bases at J, with 11 bases between the two ends. Germline V gene sequence: CDR1 ENHRY, CDR2 SYGVKD. CDR3 nucleotides: TGTGCCATCAGTGTACACGGGAGTAGCACAGATACGCAGTATTTT. Residues: CAISVHGSSTDTQYF.

This clone was seen more than once but under ten times. This chain links TRBV7-2 with TRBJ1-2, with D possibly TRBD1 on 5 matching bases. CDR1 SGHTA and CDR2 FQGNSA come from the germline V gene. The CDR3 has 15 amino acids. The V end lost 4 bases, the J end lost 4 bases, and 16 bases lay between the germline ends. CDR3 loop: CASSSILGRTYGYTF. CDR3 DNA: TGTGCCAGCAGCTCAATCTTGGGGCGCACCTATGGCTACACCTTC.

This chain joins TRBV29-1 and TRBJ2-7; TRBD2 aligns across 11 bases. The CDR3 is 14 residues long. V was clipped by 2 bases and J by 3 bases; unmatched bases: 3. CDR1 is SQVTM, CDR2 ANQGSEA, per germline. The CDR3 protein is CSVETSGRGYEQYF. CDR3 bases: TGCAGCGTTGAAACTAGCGGGAGAGGCTACGAGCAGTACTTC.

The J gene is TRBJ2-2, the V gene TRBV10-3; the D gene is possibly TRBD2 (5 bases). V lost 8 bases and J lost 0, with 10 bases in between. CDR1 and CDR2 from the germline V gene are ENHRY and SYGVKD. The CDR3 spans 14 residues. CDR3 nucleotide sequence: TGTGCCATCTCGGCGGGCGCGAACACCGGGGAGCTGTTTTTT. Encoded protein: CAISAGANTGELFF.

The CDR3 is CASRGLAGAGQFF. In DNA form, the CDR3 reads TGTGCCAGCAGGGGACTAGCGGGGGCTGGGCAGTTCTTC. This chain connects TRBV2 to TRBJ2-1; 14 positions match TRBD2. The CDR3 has 13 amino acids. CDR1 and CDR2 (germline): SNHLY, FYNNEI. The junction had 4 bases not matched to a gene; V was cut back by 6 bases and J by 12 bases.

This chain joins TRBV5-4 and TRBJ2-7; 9 nucleotides align to TRBD1. Germline V gene lookup returns CDR1 SGHNT and CDR2 YYREEE (reference sequence). The CDR3 spans 15 residues. Trimming at V came to 4 bases and at J to 4 bases, leaving 9 bases not matched to a gene. The CDR3 coding sequence is TGTGCCAGCAGCGTCGATCCGGGACAGGGTTACGAGCAGTACTTC. It encodes CASSVDPGQGYEQYF.

This sequence joins TRBV5-1 and TRBJ2-5; D gene unclear. V lost 1 base and J 1 base, leaving 14 bases between the germline ends. The V gene's germline CDR1 is SGHRS and CDR2 YFSETQ. CDR3 length: 16 residues. CDR3 amino acids: CASSLPEAVLQETQYF. The CDR3 DNA reads TGCGCCAGCAGCTTGCCAGAGGCGGTACTCCAAGAGACCCAGTACTTC.

The CDR3 sequence is CASGQASGANVLTF. CDR3 coding DNA: TGTGCCAGTGGACAGGCTTCCGGGGCCAACGTCCTGACTTTC. The rearrangement joins TRBV19 to TRBJ2-6; 7 bases map to TRBD1. Germline V CDR1 and CDR2: LNHDA, SQIVND (reference sequence). Trimming cost V 8 bases and J 4 bases; bases outside gene matches: 5. CDR3 length: 14 residues. The full variable domain, with the rest looked up from reference TRBV19 and TRBJ2-6, is DGGITQSPKYLFRKEGQNVTLSCEQNLNHDAMYWYRQDPGQGLRLIYYSQIVNDFQKGDIAEGYSVSREKKESFPLTVTSAQKNPTAFYLCASGQASGANVLTFGAGSRLTVL.

The chain employs TRBV11-2 and TRBJ1-6, with D unclear. Germline V gene sequence: CDR1 SGHAT, CDR2 FQNNGV. The CDR3 contains 13 residues. V lost 4 bases and J 1 base, leaving 2 bases between the germline ends. The CDR3 region has the DNA TGTGCCAGCAGCTCGTCCTATAATTCACCCCTCCACTTT. This encodes CASSSSYNSPLHF.

The V and J genes are TRBV11-3 and TRBJ2-1; 10 bases align to TRBD2. Germline V gene lookup returns CDR1 SGHNT and CDR2 YENEEA. The length of the CDR3 is 15 residues. V gave up 1 base and J gave up 8 bases; unmatched junction bases: 5. CDR3 protein: CASSLAASGSDEQFF. In DNA, the CDR3 is TGTGCCAGCAGCTTAGCTGCTAGCGGGAGTGATGAGCAGTTCTTC.

This clone is a singleton in its sample. This rearrangement joins TRBV24-1 to TRBJ2-1; 7 bases map to TRBD1. Germline assignment: CDR1 KGHDR and CDR2 SFDVKD. Unmatched junction bases numbered 9, after V lost 4 bases and J lost 4 bases. CDR3 size: 16 residues. The CDR3 DNA follows: TGTGCCACCAGTGACCACCCGGGACAGTCGTACAATGAGCAGTTCTTC. Protein product: CATSDHPGQSYNEQFF.

The chain recombines TRBV24-1 with TRBJ1-5, with D perhaps TRBD1 (6 bases). This CDR3 has 15 amino acids. Germline assignment: CDR1 KGHDR and CDR2 SFDVKD. V lost 5 bases to trimming and J lost 0 bases, with 10 bases between them. The CDR3 loop is CATSGHRASNQPQHF. The DNA for the CDR3 is TGTGCCACCAGTGGTCACAGGGCTAGCAATCAGCCCCAGCATTTT.

Here the CDR3 reads CATSDPVGEQYF. CDR3 bases: TGTGCCACCAGTGATCCGGTTGGCGAGCAGTACTTC. This chain links TRBV24-1 with TRBJ2-7; D is unresolved. The CDR3 consists of 12 residues. Germline V gene sequence: CDR1 KGHDR, CDR2 SFDVKD. Trimming shortened V by 3 bases and J by 6 bases, and 8 bases separated the two germline ends.

V gene TRBV4-1 combines with J gene TRBJ2-5; D is undetermined. Per germline, CDR1 MGHRA and CDR2 YSYEKL. This CDR3 is built from 14 residues. Trimming left V 1 base short and J 2 bases short, with 8 bases between. This CDR3 is CASSQGHEQETQYF. The CDR3 DNA reads as TGCGCCAGCAGCCAAGGACACGAACAAGAGACCCAGTACTTC.

The chain combines TRBV2 with TRBJ2-3, with 8 bases matching TRBD2. The CDR3 has 15 amino acids. The germline gives CDR1 SNHLY, CDR2 FYNNEI. J was trimmed by 5 bases and V by 4 bases; bases with no gene match: 8. The CDR3 DNA reads as TGTGCCAGCAGTGTATACGGGAGGGGAGGAGATACGCAGTATTTT. It encodes CASSVYGRGGDTQYF.

The rearrangement links TRBV2 to TRBJ2-6; perhaps TRBD1 as D (5 bases). The CDR3 totals 13 residues. Germline values: CDR1 SNHLY, CDR2 FYNNEI. The ends were cut back, 5 bases at V and 9 bases at J, with 11 bases in the middle. The CDR3 here is CASSTGRGNVLTF. CDR3 in DNA: TGTGCCAGCAGTACGGGTAGGGGCAACGTCCTGACTTTC.

V and J are TRBV19 and TRBJ2-6; D is ambiguous. The ends were cut back, 4 bases at V and 8 bases at J, with 15 bases in the middle. The V gene's germline CDR1 is LNHDA and CDR2 SQIVND (reference sequence). The CDR3 is 15 residues long. Here the CDR3 reads CASSTGWAPSNVLTF. In nucleotides, the CDR3 is TGTGCCAGTAGTACCGGTTGGGCTCCTTCCAACGTCCTGACTTTC.

The chain employs TRBV3-1 (or the pseudogene TRBV3-2) and TRBJ1-2, with TRBD1 as a possible D gene (6 bases). Germline-derived CDR1 and CDR2 are LGHDT and YNNKEL (reference sequence). Trimming pared 4 bases from V and 2 bases from J, leaving 17 bases between. This CDR3 has 16 residues. The CDR3 here is CASSPASAGENYGYTF. Here the CDR3 DNA reads TGTGCCAGCAGCCCAGCTTCGGCAGGGGAAAACTATGGCTACACCTTC.